The 4 T cell receptor beta chains reported below all come from one sample, sequenced in a study of T cell repertoires in cytomegalovirus infection. The antigens these receptors bind are not known. TCRdb itself ran the reads through MiXCR, one entry per CDR3 protein. The sample holds around 99,000 distinct CDR3 sequences, about 28% seen once. The sequences come from CD8+ T cells from cultured PBMCs, collected from culture after CMV antigen stimulation. The origin of the receptors is a human donor in good health (CMV status not recorded). Some clones in this sample may be carry-over from other donors' samples.

This clonotype has a handful of counts. This chain connects TRBV6-1 to TRBJ2-5; D not resolved. Germline CDR1 and CDR2: MNHNS and SASEGT. The CDR3 contains 14 residues. The germline V and J ends were trimmed by 5 bases and 2 bases, with 12 bases remaining between them. The CDR3 DNA follows: TGTGCCAGCAGTTGGCCACTCGGGCAAGAGACCCAGTACTTC. Protein product: CASSWPLGQETQYF.

V is TRBV24-1 and J is TRBJ2-3; D assignment may be TRBD1 or TRBD2 (5 bases each). There are 14 residues in the CDR3. Germline V lookup: CDR1 KGHDR, CDR2 SFDVKD. Deletions cut 3 bases from V and 6 bases from J, with 12 bases between. The CDR3 bases are TGTGCCACCAGTGATCGCCGGGGCCCGGATACGCAGTATTTT. It specifies CATSDRRGPDTQYF.

The rearrangement uses TRBV10-3 and TRBJ2-7; D is ambiguous. From germline, CDR1 is ENHRY and CDR2 SYGVKD. The V gene lost 5 bases and the J gene lost 0 bases, with 2 bases spanning the gap. This CDR3 spans 11 amino acids. CDR3: CAISYSYEQYF. For the CDR3, the DNA is TGTGCCATCAGTTACTCCTACGAGCAGTACTTC.

The rearrangement joins TRBV12-3 or TRBV12-4 to TRBJ2-6, with D perhaps matching TRBD1 (5 bases). Trimming pared 6 bases from V and 5 bases from J, leaving 14 bases between. The CDR3 is 15 amino acids. The CDR3 here is CASSLWGPWANVLTF. The CDR3 coding sequence is TGTGCCAGCAGCTTATGGGGCCCCTGGGCCAACGTCCTGACTTTC.